Sequencing of this T cell receptor (beta chain) was carried out in a study of T-cell reconstitution after alpha-beta-depleted transplantation in children. This clonotype was counted at least ten times. Its antigen is unidentified. Study results and caveats: Surviving thymic progenitors and recipient T cells were the source of high TCRbeta diversity at day 60 in some patients. After one year, T-cell counts and TCRbeta diversity mostly came from new T cells. At around two months after transplant, the alpha-beta T cells were reportedly derived from several hundred expanded clones that came from non-depleted graft cells.

A library of TCRbeta sequences, prepared with unique molecular identifiers, was generated. MiXCR was run by TCRdb on the PCR reads, yielding one entry per CDR3 protein. This table holds 200,000 or so distinct CDR3 sequences, approximately 7% found once. V shed 4 bases and J shed 2 bases, with 15 bases lying between them. CDR1 is SGHVS and CDR2 is FNYEAQ in the germline V gene. This CDR3 has 16 amino acids. Sample: PBMCs, taken before TCRalphabeta/CD19-depleted stem cell transplant. The TCR was taken from a boy under 10 years old with acute lymphoblastic leukemia, due to receive a stem cell transplant. The chain carries TRBV7-6 and TRBJ1-5; TRBD1 is a possible D gene (5 bases). CDR3 sequence: CASSWDAGMGNQPQHF. The CDR3 region has the DNA TGTGCCAGCAGCTGGGACGCAGGGATGGGCAATCAGCCCCAGCATTTT.